One sample yielded the 3 T cell receptor beta chains listed below, sequenced in a study of cytomegalovirus exposure and HLA in healthy donors. PCR involved 60 Vbeta and 13 Jbeta primers. The table came from immunoSEQ multiplex PCR; TCRdb's copy has only in-frame clones and leaves some out. The repertoire has roughly 120,000 clones, 75% to 85% of them found once; the top ten carry around 11%. Sequencing used PBMCs. The receptors stem from a male donor in good health and CMV-seropositive.

The chain joins TRBV13 to TRBJ2-7; TRBD2 matches 9 bases. Germline V gene sequence: CDR1 PRHDT, CDR2 FYEKMQ (reference sequence). This CDR3 spans 15 amino acids. The V and J ends lost 5 bases and 5 bases, in that order; junction bases with no gene match: 10. Here the CDR3 reads CASSPRLAAGDEQYF. In nucleotides, the CDR3 is TGTGCCAGCAGCCCGCGACTAGCGGCCGGGGACGAGCAGTACTTC. The whole variable domain, filled in from reference TRBV13 and TRBJ2-7, reads AAGVIQSPRHLIKEKRETATLKCYPIPRHDTVYWYQQGPGQDPQFLISFYEKMQSDKGSIPDRFSAQQFSDYHSELNMSSLELGDSALYFCASSPRLAAGDEQYFGPGTRLTVT.

Here the CDR3 reads CASSPASSLDTQYF. CDR3 DNA: TGTGCCAGCTCACCAGCATCTAGCCTGGATACGCAGTATTTT. The chain carries TRBV18 and TRBJ2-3; D is perhaps TRBD2 (5 bases). This CDR3 has 14 residues. V lost 2 bases and J lost 6, with 12 bases in between. Germline CDR1 and CDR2: KGHSH and LQKENI.

The chain has TRBV2 and TRBJ2-7; no definite D call. Germline V gene lookup returns CDR1 SNHLY and CDR2 FYNNEI. CDR3 size: 13 residues. Between the trimmed V and J ends, which lost 3 bases and 3 bases, there was a span of 9 bases. CDR3 in amino acids: CASSEAPGYEQYF. CDR3 in DNA: TGTGCCAGCAGTGAGGCTCCGGGCTACGAGCAGTACTTC.